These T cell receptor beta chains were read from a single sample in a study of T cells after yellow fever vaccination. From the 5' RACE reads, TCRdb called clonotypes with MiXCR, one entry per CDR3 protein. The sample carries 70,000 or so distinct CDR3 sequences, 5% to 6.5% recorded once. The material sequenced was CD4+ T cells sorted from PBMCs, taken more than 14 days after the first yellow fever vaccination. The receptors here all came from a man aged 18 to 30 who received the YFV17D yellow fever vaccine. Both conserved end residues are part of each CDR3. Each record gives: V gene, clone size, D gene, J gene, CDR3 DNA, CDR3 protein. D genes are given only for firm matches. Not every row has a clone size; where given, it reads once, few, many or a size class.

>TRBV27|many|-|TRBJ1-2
TGTGCCAGCCGGCCAGAGTTTGGTTATGGCTACACCTTC
CASRPEFGYGYTF
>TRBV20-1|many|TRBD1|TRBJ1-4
TGCAGTGCCACAACAGGGGGCAGCGAAAAACTGTTTTTT
CSATTGGSEKLFF
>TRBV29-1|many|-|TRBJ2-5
TGCAGCGTTGAACGTTCCCAAGAGACCCAGTACTTC
CSVERSQETQYF
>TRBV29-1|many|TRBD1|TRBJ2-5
TGCAGCGGTTTAGCCCCGAGACAGGGTGTTTCGGAGACCCAGTACTTC
CSGLAPRQGVSETQYF
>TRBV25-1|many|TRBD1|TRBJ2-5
TGTGCCAGCAGTGATCTAACCGGGACAGGGGTCGAGACCCAGTACTTC
CASSDLTGTGVETQYF
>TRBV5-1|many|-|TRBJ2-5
TGCGCCAGCCGACCCGGGGGCCTCCAAGAGACCCAGTACTTC
CASRPGGLQETQYF
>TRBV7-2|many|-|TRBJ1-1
TGTGCCAGCAGCTCGACGACACTCGGGACGAAGGCTTTCTTT
CASSSTTLGTKAFF
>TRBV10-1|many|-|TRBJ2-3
TGCGCCAGCTCTCTTGATTCGACGACTAGCACAGATACGCAGTATTTT
CASSLDSTTSTDTQYF
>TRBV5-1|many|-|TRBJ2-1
TGCGCCAGCAGCGAGGACCCTTACAATGAGCAGTTCTTC
CASSEDPYNEQFF
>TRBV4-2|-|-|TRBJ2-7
TGTGCCAGCAGCCCTGAGCTCCTCTACGAGCAGTACTTC
CASSPELLYEQYF
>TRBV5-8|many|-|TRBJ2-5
TGTGCCAGCAGCCGACACCTGGGGGAGACCCAGTACTTC
CASSRHLGETQYF
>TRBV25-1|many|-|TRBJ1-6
TGTGCCAGCAGTGGCCCAGGGAGCTCCTATAATTCACCCCTCCACTTT
CASSGPGSSYNSPLHF
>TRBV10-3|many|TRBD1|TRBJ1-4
TGTGCCATCATTCTACCGGGACAGACTAATGAAAAACTGTTTTTT
CAIILPGQTNEKLFF
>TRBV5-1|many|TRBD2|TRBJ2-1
TGCGCCAGCAGCTTGGTCCGGGGGGGCAATTCCTACAATGAGCAGTTCTTC
CASSLVRGGNSYNEQFF
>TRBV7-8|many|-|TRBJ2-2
TGTGCCAGCAGCTTGGGCGTCGCGAACACCGGGGAGCTGTTTTTT
CASSLGVANTGELFF
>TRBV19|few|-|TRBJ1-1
TGTGCCAGTAGTACCCCATCAGGGTTCCGCTCTGAAGCTTTCTTT
CASSTPSGFRSEAFF
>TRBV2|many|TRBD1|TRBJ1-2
TGTGCCAGCAGTGGGGTGACAGGGGCGCGCGGCTACACCTTC
CASSGVTGARGYTF
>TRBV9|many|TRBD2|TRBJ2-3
TGTGCCAGCAGCGTAATTGCTAGCGGGGGGGGAGCAGATACGCAGTATTTT
CASSVIASGGGADTQYF
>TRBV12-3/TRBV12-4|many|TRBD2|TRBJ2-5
TGTGCCAGCAGTCTTAGCGGGGGGCCTTTGGCGACCCAGTACTTC
CASSLSGGPLATQYF
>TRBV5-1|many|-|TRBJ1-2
TGCGCCAGCAGCTTTGGGGGGAGTGGCTATGGCTACACCTTC
CASSFGGSGYGYTF
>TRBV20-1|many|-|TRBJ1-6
TGCAGTGCTCCCCGAAGTAGAGGCCAGGGGATAGATAATTCACCCCTCCACTTT
CSAPRSRGQGIDNSPLHF
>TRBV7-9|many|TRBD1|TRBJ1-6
TGTGCCAGCAGGAAATACACAGGGGAAGGCCCCCACAATAATTCACCCCTCCACTTT
CASRKYTGEGPHNNSPLHF
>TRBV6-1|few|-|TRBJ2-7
TGTGCCAGCTGCCGACCCACAGGGAGCTACTCCTACGAGCAGTACTTC
CASCRPTGSYSYEQYF
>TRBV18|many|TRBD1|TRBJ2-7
TGTGCCAGCTCACCAAGGGCAGGGGGCGAGCAGTACTTC
CASSPRAGGEQYF
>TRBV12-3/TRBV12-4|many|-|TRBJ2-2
TGTGCCAGCGATGATGAAAGGGGGGGGAACACCGGGGAGCTGTTTTTT
CASDDERGGNTGELFF
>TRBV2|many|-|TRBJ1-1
TGTGCCGGCTCGGTCGGGAACACTGAAGCTTTCTTT
CAGSVGNTEAFF
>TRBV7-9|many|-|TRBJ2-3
TGTGCCAGCAGCCCCAGGACCGCAGATACGCAGTATTTT
CASSPRTADTQYF
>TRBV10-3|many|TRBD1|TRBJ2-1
TGTGCCATCAAGGGACAGGGGTACAATGAGCAGTTCTTC
CAIKGQGYNEQFF
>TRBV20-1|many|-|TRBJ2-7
TGCAGTGCCACTCAGGCAGGGATTAACGACGAGCAGTACTTC
CSATQAGINDEQYF
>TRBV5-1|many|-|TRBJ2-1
TGCGCCAGCAGCTATCCAAGGACCCCGGGCGGATACAATGAGCAGTTCTTC
CASSYPRTPGGYNEQFF
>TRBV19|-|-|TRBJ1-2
TGTGCCAGTAGTATCAGGGAAACCTATGGCTACACCTTC
CASSIRETYGYTF
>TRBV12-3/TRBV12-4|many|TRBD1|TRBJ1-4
TGTGCCAGCAGGCGACAGGGGTTTAATGAAAAACTGTTTTTT
CASRRQGFNEKLFF
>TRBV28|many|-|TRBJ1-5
TGTGCCAGCAGTTTAGGGGGAGGGATCAATCAGCCCCAGCATTTT
CASSLGGGINQPQHF
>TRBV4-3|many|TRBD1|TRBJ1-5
TGCGCCAGCAGCTTCGCGACAGGGTTCCAGCCCCAGCATTTT
CASSFATGFQPQHF
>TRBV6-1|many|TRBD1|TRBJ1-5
TGTGCCAGCAGAGAAGACAGGGGCCAGCCCCAGCATTTT
CASREDRGQPQHF
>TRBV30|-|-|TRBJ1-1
TGTGCCTGGAGAGGCACAGCAGACACTGAAGCTTTCTTT
CAWRGTADTEAFF
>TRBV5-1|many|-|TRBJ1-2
TGCGCCAGCAGCTTGGCCGGGCAGGGGAGGTACTATGGCTACACCTTC
CASSLAGQGRYYGYTF
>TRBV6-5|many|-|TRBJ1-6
TGTGCCAGCAGTTACTCGGCCAGGGGCGCCTATAATTCACCCCTCCACTTT
CASSYSARGAYNSPLHF
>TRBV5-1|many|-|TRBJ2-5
TGCGCCAGCAGCCCGGACTCGTACCAAGAGACCCAGTACTTC
CASSPDSYQETQYF
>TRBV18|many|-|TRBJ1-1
TGTGCCAGCTCACCAAGGGACGGATCGAACACTGAAGCTTTCTTT
CASSPRDGSNTEAFF